This T cell receptor (beta chain) stems from a study of cytomegalovirus exposure and HLA in healthy donors. Study-level points and caveats: Within an earlier analysis, most TCR beta V segments proved productive either about 90% or about 30% of the time. Most subjects had HLA-A and HLA-B alleles reportedly predicted accurately by TCR beta sequences.

This clone was counted only a few times. The target antigen is unknown. The primer mix had 60 Vbeta and 13 Jbeta primers. Clones were sequenced by immunoSEQ multiplex PCR, and TCRdb holds only the in-frame ones, with some missing. The repertoire consists of some 140,000 clones, with approximately 80% occurring once and the leading ten covering more than 0.95%. Trimming left V 4 bases short and J 0 bases short, with 16 bases between. The CDR3 contains 17 residues. The germline CDR1 and CDR2 sequences are SGHTS and YDEGEE. Sequences were obtained from PBMCs. This sequence joins TRBV5-8 and TRBJ2-2; perhaps TRBD2 as D (5 bases). The clonotype comes from a middle-aged man in good health and CMV-seronegative. CDR3 loop: CASSHRLRLTNTGELFF. CDR3 coding DNA: TGTGCCAGCAGCCACCGACTGAGACTAACGAACACCGGGGAGCTGTTTTTT.